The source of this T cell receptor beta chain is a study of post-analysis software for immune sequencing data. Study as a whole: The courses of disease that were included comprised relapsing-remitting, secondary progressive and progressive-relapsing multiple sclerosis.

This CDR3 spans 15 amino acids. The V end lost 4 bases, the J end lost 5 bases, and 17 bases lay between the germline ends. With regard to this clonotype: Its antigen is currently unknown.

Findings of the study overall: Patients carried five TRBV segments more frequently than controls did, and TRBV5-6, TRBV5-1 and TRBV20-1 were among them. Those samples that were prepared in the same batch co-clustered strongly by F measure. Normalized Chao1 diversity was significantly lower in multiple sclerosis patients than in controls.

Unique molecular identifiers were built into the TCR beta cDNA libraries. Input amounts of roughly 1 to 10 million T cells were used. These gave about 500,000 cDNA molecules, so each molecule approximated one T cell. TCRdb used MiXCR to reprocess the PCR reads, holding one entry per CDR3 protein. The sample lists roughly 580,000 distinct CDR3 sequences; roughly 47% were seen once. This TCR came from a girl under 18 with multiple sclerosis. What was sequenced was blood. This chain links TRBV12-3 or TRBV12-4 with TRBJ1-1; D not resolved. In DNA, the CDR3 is TGTGCCAGCAGTTCGCAACTAGGTGATATGACTGAAGCTTTCTTT. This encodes CASSSQLGDMTEAFF.